This TCR beta chain was captured by sequencing in a study of blood T cell repertoires in COVID-19. Overall study: Samples taken during acute and convalescent COVID-19 were collected in the United States, Italy and Spain. Nucleic acid was either cDNA or gDNA, and it came from T cells, B-cell-depleted T cells, or PBMCs.

In the original processing: By means of reference gene primer amplification, nucleated cell counts were estimated. Produced via immunoSEQ multiplex PCR; TCRdb's table is partial and in-frame only. The V and J calls and clone size are taken from that table; D and trimming were inferred from the DNA. The sample lists about 120,000 clones, 77% occurring once. CDR3 length: 14 residues. Looked up from germline, CDR1 is LNHDA and CDR2 is SQIVND (reference sequence). Trimming stripped 3 bases from V and 4 bases from J, with 13 bases between. This rearrangement joins TRBV19 to TRBJ2-7; weak D call: TRBD2 (6 bases). The source material was peripheral blood. The TCR comes from a human donor in a cohort sampled during active COVID-19. The CDR3 nucleotides read TGTGCCAGTAGTATTGAGGGAGGCGTATACGAGCAGTACTTC. Its protein product is CASSIEGGVYEQYF. The complete variable domain, with remaining parts taken from reference TRBV19 and TRBJ2-7, reads DGGITQSPKYLFRKEGQNVTLSCEQNLNHDAMYWYRQDPGQGLRLIYYSQIVNDFQKGDIAEGYSVSREKKESFPLTVTSAQKNPTAFYLCASSIEGGVYEQYFGPGTRLTVT.